What follows is one T cell receptor beta chain and its context. Here immunoSEQ multiplex PCR was the method, and the copy in TCRdb shows in-frame clones only, minus some. In the table there are around 230,000 clones, approximately 82% of which are singletons. The germline gives CDR1 LGHNA, CDR2 YSLEER. Trimming cost V 4 bases and J 4 bases, with 10 bases left between them. The CDR3 runs 14 residues. The data were taken from a study of blood T cell repertoires in COVID-19. The J gene is TRBJ2-2, the V gene TRBV4-3, with D perhaps TRBD2 (5 bases). This TCR was recovered from a man aged 40-49 years who had recovered from COVID-19. What was sequenced was PBMCs or T cells enriched from blood (not recorded which). This chain's CDR3 is CASSLGVGTGELFF. CDR3 coding DNA: TGCGCCAGCAGCCTCGGGGTTGGCACCGGGGAGCTGTTTTTT.